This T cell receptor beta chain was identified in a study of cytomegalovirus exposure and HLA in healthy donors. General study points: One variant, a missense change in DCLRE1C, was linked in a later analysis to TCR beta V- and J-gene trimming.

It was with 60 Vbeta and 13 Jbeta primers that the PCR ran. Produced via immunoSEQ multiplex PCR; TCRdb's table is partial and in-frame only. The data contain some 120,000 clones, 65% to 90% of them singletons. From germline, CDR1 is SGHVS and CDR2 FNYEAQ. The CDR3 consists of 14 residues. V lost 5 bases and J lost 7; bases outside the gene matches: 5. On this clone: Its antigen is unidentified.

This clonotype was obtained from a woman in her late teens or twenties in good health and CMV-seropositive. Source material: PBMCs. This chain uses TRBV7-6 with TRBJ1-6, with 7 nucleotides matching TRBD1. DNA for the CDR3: TGTGCCAGCAGCGCGGGACAGCCAAATTCACCCCTCCACTTT. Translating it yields CASSAGQPNSPLHF.